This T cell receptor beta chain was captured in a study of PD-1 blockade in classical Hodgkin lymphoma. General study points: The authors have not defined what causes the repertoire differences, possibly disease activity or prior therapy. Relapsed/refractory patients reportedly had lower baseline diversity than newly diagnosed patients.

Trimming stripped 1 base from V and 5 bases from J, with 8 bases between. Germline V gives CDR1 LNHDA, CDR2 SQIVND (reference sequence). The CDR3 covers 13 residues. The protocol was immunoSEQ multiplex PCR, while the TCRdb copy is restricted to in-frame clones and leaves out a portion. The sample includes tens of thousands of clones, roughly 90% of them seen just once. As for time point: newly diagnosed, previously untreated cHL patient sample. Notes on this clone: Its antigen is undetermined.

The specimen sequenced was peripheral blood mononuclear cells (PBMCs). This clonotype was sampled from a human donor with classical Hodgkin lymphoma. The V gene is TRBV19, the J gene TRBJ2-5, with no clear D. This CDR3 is CASSIGGSETQYF. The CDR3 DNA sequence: TGTGCCAGTAGTATAGGAGGCTCGGAGACCCAGTACTTC.